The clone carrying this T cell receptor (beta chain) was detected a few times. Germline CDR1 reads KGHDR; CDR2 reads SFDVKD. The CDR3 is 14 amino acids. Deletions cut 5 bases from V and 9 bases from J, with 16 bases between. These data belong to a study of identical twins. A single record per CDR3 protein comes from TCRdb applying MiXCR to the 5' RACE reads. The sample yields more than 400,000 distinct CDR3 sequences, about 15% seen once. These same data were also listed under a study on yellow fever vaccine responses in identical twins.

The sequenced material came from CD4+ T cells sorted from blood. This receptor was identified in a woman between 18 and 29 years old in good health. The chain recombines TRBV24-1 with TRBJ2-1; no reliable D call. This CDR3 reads CATSARDPSLEQFF. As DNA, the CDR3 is TGTGCCACCAGTGCTCGAGACCCTTCCCTTGAGCAGTTCTTC.